A single TCR beta chain is shown here with its context. Its target is unknown. These data originate in a study of CD8 T cells in Susac syndrome. RNA in amounts of roughly 0.5 to 1 ug was reverse transcribed with random hexamers. A multiplex approach, immunoSEQ multiplex PCR, amplified TCR beta CDR3 across 54 Vbeta and 13 Jbeta. TCRdb analysed the immunoSEQ multiplex PCR reads with MiXCR anew, one entry per CDR3 protein. Of about 240,000 distinct CDR3 sequences in the sample, about 95% are singletons; the top ten hold roughly 0.1%. The study, taken as a whole, reports: The study acknowledged a relatively small number of individuals in its TCR sequencing and HLA analysis.

CD8+ and CD4+ T cells from blood underwent TCR beta sequencing. Germline CDR1 LGHDT, CDR2 YNNKEL (reference sequence). V lost 4 bases, J lost 2 bases, and 16 bases lay in between. CDR3 size: 16 residues. What was sequenced was CD4+ T cells from PBMCs. The TCR originated in a human donor with Susac syndrome. The chain employs TRBV3-1 and TRBJ2-3, with no clear D. CDR3 sequence: CASSPRRPQNTDTQYF. The CDR3, as DNA: TGTGCCAGCAGCCCCCGGCGACCCCAAAACACAGATACGCAGTATTTT.